The 14 T cell receptor beta chains below were found in one sample sequenced in a study of T cells in women clearing cervical HPV infection. Data came from immunoSEQ multiplex PCR; TCRdb stores just in-frame clones and leaves some out. This repertoire includes about 26,000 clones. The sample taken for sequencing was blood buffy coat. Receptor source: a woman between 18 and 70 years old with a cervical HPV16 infection that either progressed to CIN3+ or cleared (not recorded which).

The sequenced part of the CDR3 DNA is TGCGCCAGCAGCGTAGCGGGGGCCTTCACAGATACG. It encodes CASSVAGAFTDT. The whole CDR3 reads CASSVAGAFTDTQYF. The chain joins TRBV5-1 to TRBJ2-3, with 9 bases aligning to TRBD2. The read stops 3 residues short of the end of the CDR3; the missing end is completed from the germline J gene. Per germline, CDR1 SGHRS and CDR2 YFSETQ. V shed 4 bases, J shed 2 bases, and the junction held 5 bases outside the gene matches. This CDR3 has 15 amino acids.

Turning to this clone: The CDR3 is cut off 3 residues early in the read; its end comes from the germline J gene. V gene TRBV29-1 combines with J gene TRBJ2-2, with D tentatively TRBD1 (6 bases). The CDR3 is 14 residues long. The germline gives CDR1 SQVTM, CDR2 ANQGSEA. The part of the CDR3 DNA that was read is TGCAGCGTTGTGGACAGTGCAACTAATGAAAAG. Amino acids: CSVVDSATNEK. The whole CDR3 sequence reads CSVVDSATNEKLFF.

With respect to this clone: The CDR3 goes on 3 residues after the read ends, and that part is filled in from the germline J gene. The V call is TRBV2, the J call TRBJ1-2, with 7 bases identical to TRBD1. This CDR3 region has 15 residues. V shed 8 bases, J shed 2 bases, and the junction held 11 bases outside the gene matches. Germline loops: CDR1 SNHLY, CDR2 FYNNEI. The CDR3 reads CASFDLGGANYGYTF. The DNA read from the CDR3 is TGTGCCAGCTTCGATTTAGGGGGCGCAAACTATGGC.

Of note for this clone: Coverage ceases 3 residues before the CDR3 finishes, and the germline J gene fills in the end. This chain joins TRBV7-6 and TRBJ2-2, with 8 nucleotides matching TRBD2. Trimming at V came to 2 bases and at J to 4 bases, leaving 3 bases not matched to a gene. Germline loops: CDR1 SGHVS, CDR2 FNYEAQ. The CDR3 spans 15 residues. The CDR3 DNA, read in part, is TGTGCCAGCAGCTTACGCCTAGCGGGCACCGGGGAG. Translating it yields CASSLRLAGTGE. The whole CDR3 is CASSLRLAGTGELFF.

On this clone itself: Read coverage stops 3 residues before the CDR3 terminus; the germline J gene supplies the remainder. This rearrangement joins TRBV18 to TRBJ1-1; D possibly corresponds to TRBD1 (6 bases). Germline values: CDR1 KGHSH, CDR2 LQKENI. The CDR3 covers 14 residues. The part of the CDR3 DNA that was read is TGTGCCAGCTCACCGTTGTCAGGGGCGGATACG. It codes for CASSPLSGADT. The complete CDR3 sequence is CASSPLSGADTAFF.

Concerning this clone itself: The DNA ends 3 residues before the CDR3 does, and the rest of the CDR3 is filled in from the germline J gene. The chain recombines TRBV6-1 with TRBJ2-5, with TRBD2 matching 8 bases. Losses at the gene ends were 1 base for V and 5 bases for J; bases not matched to a gene: 9. The CDR3 is 16 residues long. Per germline, CDR1 MNHNS and CDR2 SASEGT. This CDR3 reads CASSEDHSGVDETQYF. CDR3 bases read: TGTGCCAGCAGTGAAGACCATAGCGGGGTTGATGAGACC.

On this clone itself: The CDR3 is cut off 3 residues early in the read; its end comes from the germline J gene. V is TRBV7-6 and J is TRBJ2-5; 7 nucleotides line up with TRBD1. Germline loops: CDR1 SGHVS, CDR2 FNYEAQ. The CDR3 spans 15 residues. The CDR3 spells CASSKQGQVTDTQYF. The covered CDR3 bases are TGTGCCAGCAGTAAACAGGGGCAGGTGACAGATACC.

A remark on this clone: The read halts 3 residues ahead of the CDR3 end, with the missing end drawn from the germline J gene. The chain uses TRBV2 and TRBJ2-3, with a tentative D call TRBD2 (6 bases). The CDR3 consists of 12 residues. In germline, CDR1 is SNHLY, CDR2 FYNNEI. The chain's CDR3 is CASKAGGETQYF. CDR3 bases read: TGTGCCAGCAAAGCAGGAGGGGAGACG.

Note on this clone: The CDR3 end lies 3 residues beyond the end of the read and is filled in from the germline J gene. The rearrangement links TRBV7-2 to TRBJ1-2; D is unresolved. The germline V gene has CDR1 SGHTA and CDR2 FQGNSA. The CDR3 extends over 14 amino acids. The CDR3 bases that were read are TGTGCCAGCAGCGACTACCCCATCACAGATACC. It codes for CASSDYPITDT. The full CDR3 protein is CASSDYPITDTYTF.

As concerns this clone: The CDR3 goes on 3 residues after the read ends, and that part is filled in from the germline J gene. J is TRBJ2-3 and V is TRBV2; 8 nucleotides agree with TRBD2. CDR3 size: 13 residues. Germline V lookup: CDR1 SNHLY, CDR2 FYNNEI. The sequenced part of the CDR3 DNA is TGTGCCAGCCAGCGGGGGACCCAAGAGACG. Amino acids: CASQRGTQET. The entire CDR3 is CASQRGTQETQYF.

Note on this clone: The CDR3 extends 3 residues past the end of the read, so its final part is completed from the germline J gene. The gene calls are TRBV11-2 and TRBJ1-2, with 7 nucleotides matching TRBD1. The CDR3 spans 14 residues. From germline, CDR1 is SGHAT and CDR2 FQNNGV. V shed 4 bases, J shed 7 bases, and the junction held 9 bases outside the gene matches. This CDR3 is CASSSPTGMLGYTF. The covered CDR3 bases are TGTGCCAGCAGCTCCCCGACAGGGATGCTTGGC.

A remark on this clone: The read comes to an end 3 residues before the CDR3 does, leaving the germline J gene to fill in the end. The chain has TRBV12-3 or TRBV12-4 and TRBJ2-7; 7 bases agree with TRBD1. Trimming cost V 5 bases and J 2 bases; bases outside gene matches: 3. The CDR3 has 13 amino acids. The sequenced part of the CDR3 DNA is TGTGCCAGCAGTACGGGACAGCCCTACGAG. Amino acid sequence: CASSTGQPYE. The CDR3 as a whole reads CASSTGQPYEQYF.

A remark on this clone: The missing CDR3 end, 3 residues past where the read stops, is filled in from the germline J gene. The chain carries TRBV7-2 and TRBJ1-2; no clear D. The CDR3 is made up of 14 amino acids. Trimming cost V 3 bases and J 2 bases, with 10 bases left between them. Germline-derived CDR1 and CDR2 are SGHTA and FQGNSA. Here the CDR3 reads CASSLGPDNYGYTF. The part of the CDR3 DNA that was read is TGTGCCAGCAGCTTGGGCCCAGACAACTATGGC. The full variable domain, in which reference TRBV7-2 and TRBJ1-2 provide the parts outside the CDR3, is GAGVSQSPSNKVTEKGKDVELRCDPISGHTALYWYRQSLGQGLEFLIYFQGNSAPDKSGLPSDRFSAERTGGSVSTLTIQRTQQEDSAVYLCASSLGPDNYGYTFGSGTRLTVV.

Details on this clone: One end of the junction fails to match germline, which may point to a read error. The CDR3: CASSQAHIRDRREETQYF. The covered CDR3 bases are TGCGCCAGCAGCCAAGCGCATATCCGGGACAGGAGGGAAGAGACC. V and J are TRBV4-2 and TRBJ2-5; TRBD1 matches at 8 bases. The read terminates 3 residues before the CDR3 end, so the remaining end is supplied by the germline J gene. The CDR3 has 18 residues. Looked up from germline, CDR1 is LGHNA and CDR2 is YNFKEQ.